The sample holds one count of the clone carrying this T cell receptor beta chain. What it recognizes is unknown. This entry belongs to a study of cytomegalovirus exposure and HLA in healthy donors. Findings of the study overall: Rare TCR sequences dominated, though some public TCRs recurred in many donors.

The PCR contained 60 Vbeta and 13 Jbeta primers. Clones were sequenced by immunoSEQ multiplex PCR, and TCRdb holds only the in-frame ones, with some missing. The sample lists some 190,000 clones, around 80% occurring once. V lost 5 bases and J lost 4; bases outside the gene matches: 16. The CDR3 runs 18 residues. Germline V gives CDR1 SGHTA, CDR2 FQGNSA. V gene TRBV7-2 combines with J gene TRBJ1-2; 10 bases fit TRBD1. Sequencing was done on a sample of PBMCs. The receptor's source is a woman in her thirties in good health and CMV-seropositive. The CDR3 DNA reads TGTGCCAGCAGCAGGCCACGGACAGGGGGTATCGGAGCCTATGGCTACACCTTC. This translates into CASSRPRTGGIGAYGYTF.